A single sample is the source of the 25 T cell receptor beta chains below, sequenced in a study of a mutant IDH1 vaccine in newly diagnosed glioma. TCRdb's copy holds only in-frame clones and misses some; the assay was immunoSEQ multiplex PCR. The table records 25,000 to 40,000 clones, 65% to 85% of them present only once. These receptors' targets are unknown. The time point is: week 35, safety follow-up. Vaccination used 300 ug of mutant IDH1 20-mer peptide per dose, with topical imiquimod. This material consisted of PBMCs, taken from a glioma patient whose treatment included an IDH1 peptide vaccine. The origin of the receptors is a woman younger than 45 with glioma. Some clones in this sample may be carry-over from other donors' samples.

J is TRBJ1-1 and V is TRBV29-1, with D uncertain. There are 12 residues in the CDR3. The germline CDR1 and CDR2 sequences are SQVTM and ANQGSEA. V was trimmed by 4 bases and J by 7 bases, leaving 13 bases between them. CDR3 loop: CSVVPSKDEAFF. CDR3 nucleotides: TGCAGCGTTGTCCCAAGCAAGGATGAAGCTTTCTTT.

The J gene is TRBJ1-1, the V gene TRBV4-2, with 10 nucleotides matching TRBD1. The V segment lost 0 bases and the J segment 4 bases; nucleotides outside the gene matches: 11. The CDR3 extends over 18 amino acids. Germline assignment: CDR1 LGHNA and CDR2 YNFKEQ. CDR3 protein: CASSQERSRGQGSTEAFF. As DNA, the CDR3 is TGTGCCAGCAGCCAAGAGAGGAGTAGGGGACAGGGGAGCACTGAAGCTTTCTTT.

This sequence joins TRBV27 and TRBJ1-5; D unresolved. Looked up from germline, CDR1 is MNHEY and CDR2 is SMNVEV (reference sequence). The CDR3 has 13 amino acids. V was cut by 3 bases and J by 7 bases, with 10 bases left in between. Here the CDR3 reads CASSFREGQPQHF. DNA of the CDR3: TGTGCCAGCAGTTTCCGGGAAGGCCAGCCCCAGCATTTT.

This chain uses TRBV27 with TRBJ2-7, with D possibly TRBD2 on 5 matching bases. Germline CDR1 and CDR2: MNHEY and SMNVEV (reference sequence). The CDR3 is 14 amino acids. V dropped 2 bases and J dropped 5 bases, with 13 bases sitting between them. The CDR3 bases are TGTGCCAGCAGTTTAGATGCGGGTGTAAACGAGCAGTACTTC. Translation: CASSLDAGVNEQYF.

The rearrangement joins TRBV6-6 to TRBJ2-2; D is ambiguous. Trimming shortened V by 3 bases and J by 0 bases, and 8 bases separated the two germline ends. Germline V lookup: CDR1 MNHNY, CDR2 SVGAGI (reference sequence). The CDR3 loop spans 15 amino acids. The DNA of the CDR3 is TGTGCCAGCAGTTATGCGGACGCGAACACCGGGGAGCTGTTTTTT. Translation: CASSYADANTGELFF.

The J gene is TRBJ2-7, the V gene TRBV9, with 7 bases that match TRBD1. Trimming removed 4 bases from V and 4 bases from J; junction bases left unmatched: 8. This CDR3 spans 14 amino acids. Germline loops: CDR1 SGDLS, CDR2 YYNGEE. This CDR3 is CASSLDRVGYEQYF. Here the CDR3 DNA reads TGTGCCAGCAGCCTCGACAGGGTAGGGTACGAGCAGTACTTC.

The chain carries TRBV27 and TRBJ2-5; TRBD1 matches at 8 bases. Germline values: CDR1 MNHEY, CDR2 SMNVEV (reference sequence). V trimming: 6 bases; J trimming: 5 bases; junction bases outside the gene matches: 5. The length of the CDR3 is 13 residues. The CDR3 is CASSPGGAETQYF. CDR3 bases: TGTGCCAGCAGCCCAGGGGGCGCGGAGACCCAGTACTTC.

The V and J genes are TRBV7-2 and TRBJ1-1; a weak D match, TRBD1 (5 bases). V was clipped by 3 bases and J by 6 bases, with 14 bases between them. The CDR3 length is 14 residues. Germline V gives CDR1 SGHTA, CDR2 FQGNSA. As DNA, the CDR3 is TGTGCCAGCAGCTTCCAGGGTTTGTACCCTGAAGCTTTCTTT. This gives the protein CASSFQGLYPEAFF.

Only one count was recorded for this clone. The V and J genes are TRBV13 and TRBJ1-2; the D gene is possibly TRBD1 (6 bases). This CDR3 comprises 14 residues. The germline V and J ends were trimmed by 0 bases and 8 bases, with 13 bases remaining between them. Germline V gives CDR1 PRHDT, CDR2 FYEKMQ (reference sequence). Here the CDR3 reads CASSLGHGDNGYTF. In DNA, the CDR3 is TGTGCCAGCAGCTTAGGTCATGGGGACAACGGCTACACCTTC.

The chain carries TRBV30 and TRBJ2-3; TRBD2 aligns across 8 bases. The CDR3 spans 14 residues. With V trimmed by 5 bases and J by 0 bases, 4 bases remained unmatched. Germline values: CDR1 GTSNPN, CDR2 SVGIG (reference sequence). The CDR3 nucleotides are TGTGCCTGGTGGTCTAGCGGGAGCACAGATACGCAGTATTTT. Translated: CAWWSSGSTDTQYF. Variable domain in full (rest from reference TRBV30 and TRBJ2-3): SQTIHQWPATLVQPVGSPLSLECTVEGTSNPNLYWYRQAAGRGLQLLFYSVGIGQISSEVPQNLSASRPQDRQFILSSKKLLLSDSGFYLCAWWSSGSTDTQYFGPGTRLTVL.

The chain is built from TRBV6-5 and TRBJ1-1, with D uncertain. Trimming removed 2 bases at V and 1 base at J, with 11 bases between. This CDR3 has 15 amino acids. The V gene's germline CDR1 is MNHEY and CDR2 SVGAGI. The CDR3: CASSYGTAPNTEAFF. The CDR3 coding sequence is TGTGCCAGCAGTTACGGTACAGCCCCGAACACTGAAGCTTTCTTT.

The CDR3 region has the DNA TGTGCCAGCAGCTTGCTGGGCAGGGTGAATCAGCCCCAGCATTTT. This gives the protein CASSLLGRVNQPQHF. The chain is built from TRBV5-8 and TRBJ1-5, with TRBD1 as a possible D gene (5 bases). This CDR3 spans 15 amino acids. Germline V lookup: CDR1 SGHTS, CDR2 YDEGEE. Trimming removed 1 base at V and 4 bases at J, with 12 bases between.

V usage is TRBV2 and J usage is TRBJ1-5; the match to TRBD1 covers 9 bases. After removal of 7 bases from V and 4 bases from J, the junction contained 8 bases not matched to a gene. CDR3 length: 15 residues. Germline assignment: CDR1 SNHLY and CDR2 FYNNEI. As DNA, the CDR3 is TGTGCCAGCATCAAGGACAGGGGAGGTAATCAGCCCCAGCATTTT. This gives the protein CASIKDRGGNQPQHF.

The chain uses TRBV7-2 and TRBJ2-5, with D possibly matching TRBD1 (6 bases). Germline V gives CDR1 SGHTA, CDR2 FQGNSA. The CDR3 is 14 residues long. V lost 5 bases to trimming and J lost 4 bases, with 14 bases between them. CDR3 nucleotide sequence: TGTGCCAGCAGCCTAGGACAGTCCCCAGAGACCCAGTACTTC. As protein: CASSLGQSPETQYF.

The chain links TRBV6-4 to TRBJ2-6; no clear D. CDR1 MRHNA and CDR2 SNTAGT come from the germline V gene. The V and J ends lost 6 bases and 1 base respectively, with 4 bases between them. The CDR3 extends over 13 amino acids. CDR3 amino acids: CASSASGANVLTF. The CDR3 nucleotides are TGTGCCAGCAGCGCATCTGGGGCCAACGTCCTGACTTTC.

The chain couples TRBV28 to TRBJ1-2; D not resolved. Germline-derived CDR1 and CDR2 are MDHEN and SYDVKM. Trimming pared 1 base from V and 0 bases from J, leaving 3 bases between. This CDR3 comprises 13 residues. DNA of the CDR3: TGTGCCAGCAGTTTATACCCTAACTATGGCTACACCTTC. Its protein product is CASSLYPNYGYTF.

This chain uses TRBV2 with TRBJ1-5, with a tentative D call TRBD1 (5 bases). The germline gives CDR1 SNHLY, CDR2 FYNNEI. The CDR3 length is 12 residues. Trimming cost V 1 base and J 11 bases, with 9 bases left between them. The CDR3 is CASSEGGRAQHF. The DNA for the CDR3 is TGTGCCAGCAGTGAAGGGGGCAGGGCCCAGCATTTT.

The CDR3 sequence: CASSSRDRPSNNYGYTF. CDR3 nucleotides: TGTGCCAGCAGCTCCCGGGACAGGCCTTCCAATAACTATGGCTACACCTTC. The rearrangement joins TRBV7-8 to TRBJ1-2; 8 positions match TRBD1. The J segment lost 1 base and the V segment lost 4 bases, leaving 11 bases of the junction unmatched. Germline V gene data show CDR1 as SGHVS and CDR2 as FQNEAQ. The CDR3 has 17 residues.

This chain links TRBV18 with TRBJ2-7; 9 bases are a match to TRBD1. This CDR3 region has 15 residues. V lost 4 bases and J lost 5; bases outside the gene matches: 9. Per the germline V gene, CDR1 is KGHSH and CDR2 is LQKENI. The CDR3 sequence: CASSLSGTGPDEQYF. CDR3 nucleotides: TGTGCCAGCTCACTTTCCGGGACAGGGCCCGACGAGCAGTACTTC.

This clone turned up a few times. The V and J genes are TRBV27 and TRBJ1-1; a weak D match, TRBD1 (5 bases). Trimming took 3 bases from V and 2 from J, leaving 13 bases between them. Germline loops: CDR1 MNHEY, CDR2 SMNVEV (reference sequence). The CDR3 runs 15 residues. The DNA of the CDR3 is TGTGCCAGCAGTTTGAAGGGGTCCCGCAACACTGAAGCTTTCTTT. This codes for CASSLKGSRNTEAFF.

The V call is TRBV5-1, the J call TRBJ1-1; 8 positions agree with TRBD1. Germline lookup yields CDR1 SGHRS and CDR2 YFSETQ. The junction had 5 bases not matched to a gene; V was cut back by 4 bases and J by 12 bases. The CDR3 consists of 11 residues. The CDR3 spells CASSAWTGSFF. The CDR3 DNA reads TGCGCCAGCAGCGCGTGGACAGGGTCTTTCTTT. Using reference TRBV5-1 and TRBJ1-1 for the parts outside the CDR3, the full variable domain is KAGVTQTPRYLIKTRGQQVTLSCSPISGHRSVSWYQQTPGQGLQFLFEYFSETQRNKGNFPGRFSGRQFSNSRSEMNVSTLELGDSALYLCASSAWTGSFFGQGTRLTVV.

The chain employs TRBV19 and TRBJ1-1; 7 bases line up with TRBD1. Germline V gene lookup returns CDR1 LNHDA and CDR2 SQIVND (reference sequence). CDR3 size: 14 residues. V lost 5 bases and J lost 8; bases outside the gene matches: 11. The CDR3: CASSLATDRKEAFF. The CDR3 region has the DNA TGTGCCAGTAGTCTCGCCACGGACAGGAAAGAAGCTTTCTTT.

V is TRBV10-2 and J is TRBJ1-2; tentative D call: TRBD1 (5 bases). V was cut by 5 bases and J by 8 bases, with 15 bases left in between. The CDR3 totals 13 residues. Germline lookup yields CDR1 WSHSY and CDR2 SAAADI. CDR3 protein: CASSPGQKRGYTF. The DNA for the CDR3 is TGCGCCAGCAGTCCCGGACAAAAGAGGGGCTACACCTTC.

The rearrangement uses TRBV19 and TRBJ2-7; D may be TRBD1 (5 bases). The ends were cut back, 3 bases at V and 4 bases at J, with 16 bases in the middle. The CDR3 is 15 amino acids. The germline V gene has CDR1 LNHDA and CDR2 SQIVND (reference sequence). Here the CDR3 DNA reads TGTGCCAGTAGTATTGGCCTTGGGGCGAGGTACGAGCAGTACTTC. It specifies CASSIGLGARYEQYF. The full variable domain, with the rest looked up from reference TRBV19 and TRBJ2-7, is DGGITQSPKYLFRKEGQNVTLSCEQNLNHDAMYWYRQDPGQGLRLIYYSQIVNDFQKGDIAEGYSVSREKKESFPLTVTSAQKNPTAFYLCASSIGLGARYEQYFGPGTRLTVT.

The J gene is TRBJ1-5, the V gene TRBV7-2; D gene ambiguous. Per germline, CDR1 SGHTA and CDR2 FQGNSA. The CDR3 loop spans 14 amino acids. Trimming took off 0 bases at V and 7 bases at J, with 10 bases between the two ends. CDR3 sequence reads: CASSLARGTQPQHF. The CDR3 DNA sequence: TGTGCCAGCAGCTTAGCGCGGGGAACCCAGCCCCAGCATTTT.